This is a list of T cell receptor beta chains from one sample in a study of shared clonotypes between healthy human individuals. Here immunoSEQ multiplex PCR was the method, and the copy in TCRdb shows in-frame clones only, minus some. The sample holds millions of clones, 90% to 95% seen once. Sequencing was carried out using naive CD4+ T cells sorted from blood. These receptors originate from a man between 18 and 29 years old in good health. CDR3s include the opening cysteine and the closing phenylalanine or tryptophan. A D gene is named only where the DNA matches it firmly. Only part of the rows carry a size: once, few, many, or a class if the clone is expanded.

TRBJ2-7	TRBD1	-	TRBV11-2	CASSRQGVLTYEQYF	TGTGCCAGCAGCCGACAGGGAGTACTTACCTACGAGCAGTACTTC
TRBJ2-5	-	-	TRBV2	CASMRVETQYF	TGTGCCAGCATGCGCGTAGAGACCCAGTACTTC
TRBJ2-7	-	-	TRBV30	CAWSSSAYGEQYF	TGTGCCTGGAGTTCCTCAGCCTACGGGGAGCAGTACTTC
TRBJ2-7	-	-	TRBV5-4	CASSLQDGNEQYF	TGTGCCAGCAGCTTGCAAGACGGGAACGAGCAGTACTTC
TRBJ1-5	TRBD1	-	TRBV6-5	CASSYGQGYNQPQHF	TGTGCCAGCAGTTACGGACAGGGGTACAATCAACCCCAGCATTTT
TRBJ2-3	-	-	TRBV25-1	CASSDLHPLVTQYF	TGTGCCAGCAGTGACCTCCACCCCCTAGTTACGCAGTATTTT
TRBJ2-7	TRBD1	-	TRBV28	CASSLEGGFPSEQYF	TGTGCCAGCAGTTTAGAAGGGGGCTTTCCTAGCGAGCAGTACTTC
TRBJ2-3	TRBD2	-	TRBV5-1	CASSQTSGSIGDTQYF	TGCGCCAGCAGCCAAACTAGCGGGAGTATCGGCGATACGCAGTATTTT
TRBJ2-2	-	-	TRBV19	CASINTGNTGELFF	TGTGCCAGTATTAATACTGGTAACACCGGGGAGCTGTTTTTT
TRBJ1-2	-	-	TRBV4-1	CASSPLATYGYTF	TGCGCCAGCAGCCCGCTAGCCACATATGGCTACACCTTC
TRBJ2-7	TRBD2	-	TRBV5-1	CASSGGPLTSGTYEQYF	TGCGCCAGCAGCGGGGGTCCCCTGACTAGCGGAACCTACGAGCAGTACTTC
TRBJ1-2	-	once	TRBV28	CASRGGFYGYTF	TGTGCCAGCAGGGGCGGTTTCTATGGCTACACCTTC
TRBJ1-5	TRBD1	-	TRBV15	CATTSGQINQPQHF	TGTGCCACCACCTCGGGACAGATCAATCAGCCCCAGCATTTT
TRBJ1-1	-	-	TRBV6-1	CASSEMKTLEAFF	TGTGCCAGCAGTGAAATGAAGACCCTTGAAGCTTTCTTT
TRBJ2-7	TRBD1	once	TRBV28	CASSLTGTGEQYF	TGTGCCAGCAGTCTTACCGGGACAGGCGAGCAGTACTTC
TRBJ1-3	TRBD1	-	TRBV28	CASRFQGAPTIYF	TGTGCCAGCAGATTCCAGGGGGCGCCCACCATATATTTT
TRBJ2-7	TRBD1	-	TRBV6-6	CATQTDRAVPYEQYF	TGTGCCACCCAAACCGACAGGGCGGTCCCCTACGAGCAGTACTTC
TRBJ2-2	TRBD2	-	TRBV5-6	CASSLEPSGTGELFF	TGTGCCAGCAGCTTGGAGCCTAGCGGGACCGGGGAGCTGTTTTTT
TRBJ2-7	TRBD2	-	TRBV29-1	CSVETWGGKGEQYF	TGCAGCGTTGAAACCTGGGGGGGGAAAGGCGAGCAGTACTTC
TRBJ2-6	-	-	TRBV4-3	CASSQSHSSSGANVLTF	TGCGCCAGCAGCCAATCTCACTCAAGCTCTGGGGCCAACGTCCTGACTTTC
TRBJ2-3	TRBD1	-	TRBV12-5	CASGWTGATDTQYF	TGTGCTAGTGGTTGGACAGGGGCCACAGATACGCAGTATTTT
TRBJ1-5	-	few	TRBV20-1	CSVRGPSEHF	TGCAGTGTCAGAGGTCCGTCAGAGCATTTT
TRBJ2-1	TRBD2	-	TRBV30	CAWSVIAGGESEQFF	TGTGCCTGGAGTGTGATAGCGGGGGGGGAAAGTGAGCAGTTCTTC
TRBJ1-1	-	once	TRBV25-1	CASKVGMNTEAFF	TGTGCCAGCAAAGTGGGAATGAACACTGAAGCTTTCTTT
TRBJ1-2	TRBD1	-	TRBV4-1	CASSQVSGTGFFWDGYTF	TGCGCCAGCAGCCAAGTGTCGGGGACAGGATTCTTTTGGGATGGCTACACCTTC
TRBJ2-7	TRBD2	-	TRBV6-5	CATRDYSYEQYF	TGTGCCACCCGGGACTACTCCTACGAGCAGTACTTC
TRBJ2-7	TRBD2	-	TRBV5-1	CASSWGLLAGESEQYF	TGCGCCAGCAGCTGGGGCTTACTGGCGGGAGAATCAGAGCAGTACTTC
TRBJ2-7	TRBD2	-	TRBV9	CASSPGLALSGPYEQYF	TGTGCCAGCAGCCCCGGACTAGCGCTGTCCGGGCCCTACGAGCAGTACTTC
TRBJ1-2	TRBD1	-	TRBV9	CASSPRAGGGDYGYTF	TGTGCCAGCAGCCCGAGGGCAGGGGGCGGGGACTATGGCTACACCTTC
TRBJ1-3	-	-	TRBV19	CASRPSQTRNTIYF	TGTGCCAGTAGACCGTCCCAGACGCGAAACACCATATATTTT
TRBJ2-2	-	-	TRBV7-8	CASSLVRAELFF	TGTGCCAGCAGCTTAGTAAGAGCGGAGCTGTTTTTT
TRBJ1-5	-	-	TRBV7-2	CASSLNGLEVGQPQHF	TGTGCCAGCAGCTTAAACGGCCTCGAAGTAGGTCAGCCCCAGCATTTT
TRBJ2-1	-	-	TRBV30	CAWTENRDEQFF	TGTGCCTGGACGGAGAACAGGGACGAGCAGTTCTTC
TRBJ2-5	TRBD1	-	TRBV19	CASSWDRGRETQYF	TGTGCCAGTAGTTGGGACAGGGGGCGAGAGACCCAGTACTTC
TRBJ1-6	-	-	TRBV7-2	CASSSRVSSPLHF	TGTGCCAGCAGCTCTCGGGTGAGCTCACCCCTCCACTTT
TRBJ1-1	-	many	TRBV11-3	CASSYSMNTEAFF	TGTGCCAGCAGCTACAGTATGAACACTGAAGCTTTCTTT
TRBJ1-6	TRBD1	-	TRBV30	CAWSVGGTDNSPLHF	TGTGCCTGGAGTGTGGGGGGGACAGATAATTCACCCCTCCACTTT